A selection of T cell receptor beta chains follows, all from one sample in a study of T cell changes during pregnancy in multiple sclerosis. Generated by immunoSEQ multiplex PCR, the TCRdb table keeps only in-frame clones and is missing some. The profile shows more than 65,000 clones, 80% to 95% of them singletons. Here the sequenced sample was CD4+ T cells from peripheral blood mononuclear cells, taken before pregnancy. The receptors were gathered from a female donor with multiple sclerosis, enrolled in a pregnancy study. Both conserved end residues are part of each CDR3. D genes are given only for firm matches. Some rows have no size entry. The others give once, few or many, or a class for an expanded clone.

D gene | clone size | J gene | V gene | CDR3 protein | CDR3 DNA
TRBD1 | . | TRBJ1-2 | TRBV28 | CASSPHGQGIIGYTF | TGTGCCAGCAGCCCCCATGGACAGGGGATCATCGGCTACACCTTC
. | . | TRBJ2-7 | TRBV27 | CASSSPGTYTYEQYF | TGTGCCAGCAGTTCTCCCGGGACTTATACCTACGAGCAGTACTTC
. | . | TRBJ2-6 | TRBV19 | CASDRRPGSGANVLTF | TGTGCCAGTGACAGGAGACCCGGATCTGGGGCCAACGTCCTGACTTTC
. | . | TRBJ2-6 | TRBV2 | CASTSSGANVLTF | TGTGCCAGCACCTCCTCTGGGGCCAACGTCCTGACTTTC
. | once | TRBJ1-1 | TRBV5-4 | CASSLGAGVVSAEAFF | TGTGCCAGCAGCTTGGGGGCAGGGGTCGTCTCAGCTGAAGCTTTCTTT
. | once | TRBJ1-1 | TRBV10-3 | CAISRQQNTEAFF | TGTGCCATCAGCAGACAGCAAAACACTGAAGCTTTCTTT
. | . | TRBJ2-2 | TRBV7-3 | CASSLTRNTGELFF | TGTGCCAGCAGCTTAACCAGGAACACCGGGGAGCTGTTTTTT
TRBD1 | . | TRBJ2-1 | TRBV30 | CAWSVGQGAYNEQFF | TGTGCCTGGAGTGTAGGACAGGGGGCATACAATGAGCAGTTCTTC
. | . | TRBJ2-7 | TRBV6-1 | CASSDIQGWYEQYF | TGTGCCAGCAGTGACATCCAGGGGTGGTACGAGCAGTACTTC
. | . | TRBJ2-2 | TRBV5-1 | CASSLTGKDTGELFF | TGCGCCAGCAGCTTGACAGGGAAGGACACCGGGGAGCTGTTTTTT
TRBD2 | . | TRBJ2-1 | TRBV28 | CASSLISGSFHSYNEQFF | TGTGCCAGCAGTTTAATTAGCGGGAGTTTCCACTCCTACAATGAGCAGTTCTTC
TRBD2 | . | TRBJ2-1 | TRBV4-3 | CASSQDGRGGRLNEQFF | TGCGCCAGCAGCCAAGATGGGCGGGGGGGCCGTCTCAATGAGCAGTTCTTC
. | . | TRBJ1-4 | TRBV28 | CASSLVLGGGNEKLFF | TGTGCCAGCAGTTTAGTACTAGGGGGTGGGAATGAAAAGCTGTTTTTT
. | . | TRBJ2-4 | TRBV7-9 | CASSPKGGGKNIQYF | TGTGCCAGCAGCCCTAAGGGGGGGGGCAAAAACATTCAGTACTTC
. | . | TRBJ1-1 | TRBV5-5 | CASSSLEGTEAFF | TGTGCCAGCAGCTCTTTAGAGGGAACTGAAGCTTTCTTT
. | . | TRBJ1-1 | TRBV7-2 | CASRYSFMNTEAFF | TGTGCCAGCAGGTACAGCTTTATGAACACTGAAGCTTTCTTT
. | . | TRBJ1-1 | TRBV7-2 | CASSLQPMNTEAFF | TGTGCCAGCAGTCTACAGCCGATGAACACTGAAGCTTTCTTT
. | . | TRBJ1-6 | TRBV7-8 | CASKGSGSPSNSPLHF | TGTGCCAGCAAAGGGTCAGGGTCACCCTCTAATTCACCCCTCCACTTT
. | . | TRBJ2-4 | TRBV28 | CASSLSLPGGGNIQYF | TGTGCCAGCAGTTTATCCCTACCGGGGGGCGGAAACATTCAGTACTTC
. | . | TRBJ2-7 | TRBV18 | CASSPPGGYEQYF | TGTGCCAGCTCACCACCAGGGGGCTACGAGCAGTACTTC
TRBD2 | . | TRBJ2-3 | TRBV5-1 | CASRLAGGTDTQYF | TGCGCCAGCAGACTAGCGGGAGGGACAGATACGCAGTATTTT
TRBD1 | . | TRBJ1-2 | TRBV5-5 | CASSVTGVTNYGYTF | TGTGCCAGCAGCGTGACAGGGGTAACTAACTATGGCTACACCTTC
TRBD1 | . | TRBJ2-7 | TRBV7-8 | CASSSGQAYYEQYF | TGTGCCAGCAGCTCGGGACAGGCTTACTACGAGCAGTACTTC
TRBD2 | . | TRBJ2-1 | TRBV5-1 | CASSLGGGVVNEQFF | TGCGCCAGCAGCTTGGGCGGGGGGGTCGTAAATGAGCAGTTCTTC
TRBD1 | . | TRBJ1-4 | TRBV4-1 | CASSRMTGRANEKLFF | TGCGCCAGCAGCAGGATGACAGGGCGGGCTAATGAAAAACTGTTTTTT